This is a list of T cell receptor beta chains from one sample in a study of CD8 T cells in Susac syndrome. MiXCR, run by TCRdb on the immunoSEQ multiplex PCR reads, gives a single entry per CDR3 protein. This sample has about 22,000 distinct CDR3 sequences, with 93% found just once. The sequenced sample was CD8+ T cells from PBMCs. The receptors originated from a human donor in good health. Each CDR3 is given with its conserved first and last residue. Each record gives: V gene, D gene, CDR3 length, J gene, clone size, CDR3 DNA, CDR3 protein. A D gene is named only where the DNA matches it firmly. For some rows the clone size is stated as once, few or many, or as a class when expanded; others skip it.

TRBV27	.	16	TRBJ1-2	.	TGTGCCAGCAGTCCCATCCCCACAGCCGCCGACTATGGCTACACCTTC	CASSPIPTAADYGYTF
TRBV4-3	.	14	TRBJ1-2	.	TGCGCCAGCAGCTTCGGGACATCCCTCTATGGCTACACCTTC	CASSFGTSLYGYTF
TRBV6-2/TRBV6-3	.	15	TRBJ1-1	.	TGTGCCAGCAGTTATACACAGTTTGGGAACACTGAAGCTTTCTTT	CASSYTQFGNTEAFF
TRBV18	.	16	TRBJ1-2	.	TGTGCCAGCTCACCCCAACAGGCTGTAGATTACTATGGCTACACCTTC	CASSPQQAVDYYGYTF
TRBV27	TRBD2	14	TRBJ2-1	.	TGTGCCAGCAGTTATGGGACTAGTTGGAATGAGCAGTTCTTC	CASSYGTSWNEQFF
TRBV10-2	.	12	TRBJ1-5	.	TGCGCCAGCACGATGGCCAATCAGCCCCAGCATTTT	CASTMANQPQHF
TRBV7-9	TRBD1	15	TRBJ1-2	.	TGTGCCAGCAGCTTAGCTGACAGGGTTGACTATGGCTACACCTTC	CASSLADRVDYGYTF
TRBV12-3/TRBV12-4	.	10	TRBJ1-1	.	TGTGCCAGCAGTTCCAGCGAAGCTTTCTTT	CASSSSEAFF
TRBV7-9	.	12	TRBJ1-5	.	TGTGCCAGCAGCTCAGGGGTTCAGCCCCAGCATTTT	CASSSGVQPQHF
TRBV13	TRBD1	16	TRBJ2-7	.	TGTGCCAGCAGCTTAATCCCAGGGGGCGAACTAAGCGAGCAGTACTTC	CASSLIPGGELSEQYF
TRBV12-5	TRBD1	12	TRBJ1-1	once	TGTGCTAGTGGTCCAGGGGGTACTGAAGCTTTCTTT	CASGPGGTEAFF
TRBV7-9	.	11	TRBJ1-1	.	TGTGCCAGCAGCTTAACGGACCCCTGGATCTTT	CASSLTDPWIF
TRBV4-3	TRBD1	14	TRBJ1-2	.	TGCGCCAGCAGCCCGGAGGTAGGGGGCAGTGGCTACACCTTC	CASSPEVGGSGYTF
TRBV19	TRBD1	13	TRBJ1-5	.	TGTGCCAGCCAGGACAGGGGGGCTCAGCCCCAGCATTTT	CASQDRGAQPQHF
TRBV27	TRBD1	15	TRBJ1-3	.	TGTGCCAGCAGTTCTGCAGGGGGCTCTGGAAACACCATATATTTT	CASSSAGGSGNTIYF
TRBV20-1	.	12	TRBJ2-5	.	TGCAGTGCGCTGGGGGGCGCGGGGACCCAGTACTTC	CSALGGAGTQYF
TRBV27	.	13	TRBJ1-1	.	TGTGCCAGCAGTTTATCCAGAAGGACTGAAGCTTTCTTT	CASSLSRRTEAFF
TRBV20-1	.	13	TRBJ2-2	.	TGCAGTGCTCGGGACCGGAACACCGGGGAGCTGTTTTTT	CSARDRNTGELFF
TRBV3-1	TRBD1	15	TRBJ2-5	.	TGTGCCAGCAGCCAGGGACAGAACCACGGGAAGACCCAGTACTTC	CASSQGQNHGKTQYF
TRBV29-1	.	13	TRBJ2-7	once	TGCAGCGTTGTCGTGGGGCCCTCCTACGAGCAGTACTTC	CSVVVGPSYEQYF
TRBV7-9	.	12	TRBJ1-1	.	TGTGCCAGCAGCTTATTGGGAACTGAAGCTTTCTTT	CASSLLGTEAFF
TRBV13	TRBD1	17	TRBJ1-4	.	TGTGCCAGCAGCTTAGGGACAGGGATTGTTCCTAATGAAAAACTGTTTTTT	CASSLGTGIVPNEKLFF
TRBV27	TRBD1	14	TRBJ2-5	.	TGTGCCAGCAAGGACAGGGCGCAGCGAGAGACCCAGTACTTC	CASKDRAQRETQYF
TRBV9	.	15	TRBJ2-1	.	TGTGCCAGCAGCGCCCAAGGGACTGGGGCGTATGAGCAGTTCTTC	CASSAQGTGAYEQFF
TRBV19	.	14	TRBJ1-2	.	TGTGCCAGTAGTATCAGTTTCTGGGACTATGGCTACACCTTC	CASSISFWDYGYTF
TRBV27	.	16	TRBJ2-5	.	TGTGCCAGCAGTTTATCGGGAGAGGGAGGTGGAGAGACCCAGTACTTC	CASSLSGEGGGETQYF
TRBV2	TRBD1	13	TRBJ1-1	.	TGTGCCAGCACCTGGGGCAGGGGGAGGGTAGCTTTCTTT	CASTWGRGRVAFF
TRBV18	.	13	TRBJ2-7	.	TGTGCCAGCTCACTGCGGGACACCTACGAGCAGTACTTC	CASSLRDTYEQYF
TRBV7-9	TRBD1	15	TRBJ2-7	.	TGTGCCAGCAGCTCCTCTGACAGGGCGGAACGGGAGCAGTACTTC	CASSSSDRAEREQYF
TRBV7-9	.	14	TRBJ1-6	once	TGTGCCAGCAGCTTAGAGGGAGTTAATTCACCCCTCCACTTT	CASSLEGVNSPLHF
TRBV7-9	.	12	TRBJ1-2	once	TGTGCCAGCAGCCCCCAGGGGTATGGCTACACCTTC	CASSPQGYGYTF
TRBV12-3/TRBV12-4	.	16	TRBJ2-5	.	TGTGCCAGCAGTTTAACCCCTCGGACAGCCCAAGAGACCCAGTACTTC	CASSLTPRTAQETQYF
TRBV10-3	.	13	TRBJ2-7	few	TGTGCCATCGGGGGGGACACTTCGGGAGAGCAGTACTTC	CAIGGDTSGEQYF
TRBV27	.	12	TRBJ2-1	.	TGTGCCAGCAGTTTTTCACCAAATGAGCAGTTCTTC	CASSFSPNEQFF
TRBV5-4	.	15	TRBJ1-4	.	TGTGCCAGCAGTTTCCAGGGGTCGACTAATGAAAAACTGTTTTTT	CASSFQGSTNEKLFF
TRBV7-9	.	14	TRBJ2-3	.	TGTGCCAGCAGCTTTTTAGGTCCCACAGATACGCAGTATTTT	CASSFLGPTDTQYF
TRBV29-1	.	16	TRBJ2-1	.	TGCAGCGTTGAAGACCCGGGGCGGGGTGCCTACAATGAGCAGTTCTTC	CSVEDPGRGAYNEQFF
TRBV6-5	TRBD2	15	TRBJ2-1	.	TGTGCCAGCAGTTACAACTCCGGGACTAGCGATGAGCAGTTCTTC	CASSYNSGTSDEQFF
TRBV7-9	TRBD1	16	TRBJ2-1	.	TGTGCCAGCAGCAGGAGACAGGGGGGTTTACACAATGAGCAGTTCTTC	CASSRRQGGLHNEQFF
TRBV4-1	.	14	TRBJ2-5	.	TGCGCCAGCAGCGAAGACCTCGGGGAAGAGACCCAGTACTTC	CASSEDLGEETQYF
TRBV27	.	15	TRBJ2-3	.	TGTGCCAGCAGTTTAGCGGGGGCCAGCACAGATACGCAGTATTTT	CASSLAGASTDTQYF
TRBV20-1	TRBD1	13	TRBJ1-1	.	TGCAGTGCCGGGGACAGGTTGAACACTGAAGCTTTCTTT	CSAGDRLNTEAFF
TRBV7-2	TRBD1	15	TRBJ1-4	.	TGTGCCAGCAGCTTAGTTGGGGACAGGAATGAAAAACTGTTTTTT	CASSLVGDRNEKLFF
TRBV5-1	TRBD1	14	TRBJ1-4	.	TGCGCCAGCAGCCCGGACAGGGGTACTGAAAAACTGTTTTTT	CASSPDRGTEKLFF
TRBV7-2	.	14	TRBJ2-3	.	TGTGCCAGCAGCTTAGCCTGGAGGGCCTATACGCAGTATTTT	CASSLAWRAYTQYF
TRBV7-6	.	15	TRBJ2-3	.	TGTGCCAGCAGCCCCTCTGGGGGGCCCACAGATACGCAGTATTTT	CASSPSGGPTDTQYF
TRBV7-9	.	18	TRBJ2-2	.	TGTGCCAGCAGCTTAAGTCCCAGGGCAGTAGAACGTTCCGGGGAGCTGTTTTTT	CASSLSPRAVERSGELFF
TRBV7-9	.	12	TRBJ2-3	.	TGTGCCAGCAGCTTAGCGTCAGATACGCAGTATTTT	CASSLASDTQYF
TRBV4-3	TRBD2	15	TRBJ2-1	.	TGCGCCAGCAGCCAATTGGCGGGGGGGCGTTATGAGCAGTTCTTC	CASSQLAGGRYEQFF
TRBV4-1	.	16	TRBJ1-5	.	TGCGCCAGCAGCCCAAGGGGCATGGGTGGCAATCAGCCCCAGCATTTT	CASSPRGMGGNQPQHF
TRBV11-3	TRBD1	14	TRBJ2-3	.	TGTGCCAGCAGCTACAGGGGCACTCCAGATACGCAGTATTTT	CASSYRGTPDTQYF
TRBV27	.	15	TRBJ1-5	.	TGTGCCAGCAGTTTATCTAGCGGATTCAATCAGCCCCAGCATTTT	CASSLSSGFNQPQHF
TRBV6-1	.	14	TRBJ1-2	.	TGTGCCAGCACCTTGGGACCGACTGGCTATGGCTACACCTTC	CASTLGPTGYGYTF
TRBV12-3/TRBV12-4	.	15	TRBJ2-3	.	TGTGCCAGCAGTTTAAGGGAGATTCGCACAGATACGCAGTATTTT	CASSLREIRTDTQYF
TRBV11-2	.	17	TRBJ2-3	once	TGTGCCAGCAGCTTGAGACCCCGGGGCGCCTTCACAGATACGCAGTATTTT	CASSLRPRGAFTDTQYF
TRBV6-5	.	13	TRBJ2-2	.	TGTGCCAGCAGCCCCGACAGAACCGGGGAGCTGTTTTTT	CASSPDRTGELFF
TRBV10-3	.	14	TRBJ2-1	.	TGTGCCATCAGTGAGGGGGGGACCTACAATGAGCAGTTCTTC	CAISEGGTYNEQFF
TRBV5-6	.	15	TRBJ1-3	.	TGTGCCAGCAGCGAGATCCGGGAAACGGGGAACACCATATATTTT	CASSEIRETGNTIYF
TRBV5-4	TRBD2	16	TRBJ2-3	few	TGTGCCAGCAGCACCACCGGGACTAGTAAGACAGATACGCAGTATTTT	CASSTTGTSKTDTQYF
TRBV5-4	.	13	TRBJ2-7	.	TGTGCCAGCAGCCCTTACAGAGCATACGAGCAGTACTTC	CASSPYRAYEQYF